This T cell receptor (beta chain) originates from a study of blood T cell repertoires in COVID-19. Profiling relied on immunoSEQ multiplex PCR, and the TCRdb table lists in-frame clones only, not all of them. The table has about 19,000 clones, roughly 90% seen once; the top ten hold 11%. Specimen: peripheral blood. The receptor was derived from a human donor in a cohort sampled during active COVID-19.

The CDR3 is CASSDQAGTGGWDGYTF. CDR3 in DNA: TGTGCCAGCAGTGACCAAGCCGGGACAGGCGGTTGGGATGGCTACACCTTC. The chain links TRBV6-4 to TRBJ1-2; the match to TRBD1 covers 8 bases. The germline V gene has CDR1 MRHNA and CDR2 SNTAGT. The CDR3 consists of 17 residues. J lost 6 bases, V lost 2 bases, and 14 bases had no gene match.